Below are 31 T cell receptor beta chains sequenced from a single sample in a study of T cell clonotyping in hematopoietic cell transplantation. Repertoires were generated with immunoSEQ multiplex PCR, while TCRdb's copy carries only in-frame clones and drops some. The sample holds roughly 42,000 clones, around 94% seen once. The sequencing input was peripheral blood mononuclear cells. The receptors derive from a woman aged 45-59 years in good health. Some clones in this sample may be carry-over from other donors' samples.

The J gene is TRBJ1-6, the V gene TRBV11-2; D uncertain. Per germline, CDR1 SGHAT and CDR2 FQNNGV. There are 14 residues in the CDR3. Trimming shortened V by 1 base and J by 6 bases, and 7 bases separated the two germline ends. CDR3 region: CASSLAHVNSPLHF. DNA of the CDR3: TGTGCCAGCAGCTTAGCCCACGTTAATTCACCCCTCCACTTT.

The chain carries TRBV7-9 and TRBJ1-3, with D possibly matching TRBD1 (6 bases). Trimming stripped 6 bases from V and 2 bases from J, with 17 bases between. This CDR3 contains 16 residues. The germline gives CDR1 SEHNR, CDR2 FQNEAQ (reference sequence). CDR3 bases: TGTGCCAGCAGTCCTTCTAGGGGGGTAACTGGAAACACCATATATTTT. Residues: CASSPSRGVTGNTIYF. Combining the CDR3 with reference TRBV7-9 and TRBJ1-3 gives the whole variable domain DTGVSQNPRHKITKRGQNVTFRCDPISEHNRLYWYRQTLGQGPEFLTYFQNEAQLEKSRLLSDRFSAERPKGSFSTLEIQRTEQGDSAMYLCASSPSRGVTGNTIYFGEGSWLTVV.

V and J are TRBV4-1 and TRBJ2-3; no reliable D call. V was trimmed by 2 bases and J by 2 bases, leaving 17 bases between them. The CDR3 contains 17 residues. Germline V lookup: CDR1 MGHRA, CDR2 YSYEKL. CDR3 sequence (DNA): TGCGCCAGCAGCCAAACGAAAGGTACCCTTTTCACAGATACGCAGTATTTT. It encodes CASSQTKGTLFTDTQYF.

The chain has TRBV11-1 and TRBJ2-2; D is tentatively TRBD1 or TRBD2 (5 bases each). The CDR3 totals 16 residues. Per germline, CDR1 SGHAT and CDR2 FQDESV (reference sequence). V shed 5 bases and J shed 3 bases, with 16 bases lying between them. The CDR3 sequence is CASSRGTGGDTGELFF. CDR3 nucleotide sequence: TGTGCCAGCAGCCGAGGGACGGGTGGGGACACCGGGGAGCTGTTTTTT.

This chain joins TRBV28 and TRBJ2-5, with D perhaps TRBD1 (7 bases). Trimming took 8 bases from V and 3 from J, leaving 16 bases between them. Per the germline V gene, CDR1 is MDHEN and CDR2 is SYDVKM. The CDR3 is made up of 14 amino acids. The CDR3 sequence: CASALGGGEETQYF. CDR3 coding DNA: TGTGCCAGCGCCCTCGGAGGGGGCGAAGAGACCCAGTACTTC.

A single count supports this clone. The chain joins TRBV7-2 to TRBJ2-7, with D unclear. Germline CDR1 SGHTA, CDR2 FQGNSA. The CDR3 is 12 residues long. Trimming pared 5 bases from V and 2 bases from J, leaving 7 bases between. The CDR3 sequence: CASSPTTYEQYF. The CDR3 nucleotides are TGTGCCAGCAGCCCTACTACCTACGAGCAGTACTTC.

The chain recombines TRBV7-2 with TRBJ1-4; a weak D match, TRBD1 (5 bases). Germline V gene lookup returns CDR1 SGHTA and CDR2 FQGNSA. V lost 2 bases and J 4 bases, leaving 17 bases between the germline ends. The CDR3 totals 17 residues. The CDR3 is CASSLQGEQRFNEKLFF. DNA for the CDR3: TGTGCCAGCAGCTTACAGGGTGAACAAAGGTTTAATGAAAAACTGTTTTTT.

The rearrangement links TRBV7-2 to TRBJ1-6; D is ambiguous. The CDR3 totals 15 residues. V lost 5 bases and J lost 10, with 18 bases in between. The germline V gene encodes CDR1 SGHTA and CDR2 FQGNSA. In nucleotides, the CDR3 is TGTGCCAGCAGCAGAGACCCAGAAGGAGGATCACCCCTCCACTTT. The encoded protein is CASSRDPEGGSPLHF.

V usage is TRBV13 and J usage is TRBJ2-4, with a tentative D call TRBD1 (6 bases). Germline V gene sequence: CDR1 PRHDT, CDR2 FYEKMQ (reference sequence). The CDR3 covers 12 residues. Trimming took 4 bases from V and 7 from J, leaving 8 bases between them. The CDR3 protein is CASSYTGNIQYF. The CDR3 DNA sequence: TGTGCCAGCAGCTATACAGGGAACATTCAGTACTTC.

The chain uses TRBV5-1 and TRBJ2-7; 10 positions agree with TRBD2. V lost 0 bases, J lost 0 bases, and 3 bases stayed unmatched. The CDR3 is 16 amino acids. CDR1 and CDR2 from the germline V gene are SGHRS and YFSETQ. The CDR3 DNA sequence: TGCGCCAGCAGCTTGGAACTAGCGGGGCTCTCCTACGAGCAGTACTTC. Translation gives CASSLELAGLSYEQYF.

This rearrangement joins TRBV20-1 to TRBJ2-7, with 8 nucleotides matching TRBD1. The length of the CDR3 is 11 residues. Germline V gives CDR1 DFQATT, CDR2 SNEGSKA (reference sequence). V was pared by 6 bases and J by 2 bases, with 0 bases of the junction left unmatched. The CDR3 protein is CSAGQAYEQYF. Written as DNA, the CDR3 is TGCAGTGCGGGACAGGCCTACGAGCAGTACTTC.

This chain uses TRBV6-4 with TRBJ1-1; D unclear. V lost 5 bases, J lost 0 bases, and 7 bases lay in between. The germline gives CDR1 MRHNA, CDR2 SNTAGT. CDR3 size: 13 residues. The CDR3 is CASSRRLNTEAFF. CDR3 DNA: TGTGCCAGCAGTCGACGGTTGAACACTGAAGCTTTCTTT.

J is TRBJ2-7 and V is TRBV2, with a tentative D call TRBD1 (6 bases). With 5 bases removed from V and 4 bases from J, the gap between germline ends came to 12 bases. Germline assignment: CDR1 SNHLY and CDR2 FYNNEI. The CDR3 is made up of 13 amino acids. CDR3 in DNA: TGTGCCAGCAGTAACGGGACAATTTACGAGCAGTACTTC. This sequence encodes CASSNGTIYEQYF.

This chain joins TRBV6-1 and TRBJ1-1; D gene uncertain. CDR3 size: 11 residues. Germline V CDR1 and CDR2: MNHNS, SASEGT. CDR3 nucleotide sequence: TGTGCGACCCCCCTGGGGACTGAAGCTTTCTTT. Translation: CATPLGTEAFF.

The chain joins TRBV2 to TRBJ2-5; D may correspond to TRBD1 or TRBD2 (5 bases each). Germline lookup yields CDR1 SNHLY and CDR2 FYNNEI. The V and J ends lost 3 bases and 5 bases respectively, with 19 bases between them. CDR3 length equals 16 residues. The CDR3 loop is CASSDIPQGRRETQYF. The CDR3 bases are TGTGCCAGCAGTGATATCCCCCAGGGACGGAGGGAGACCCAGTACTTC.

This clone was picked up one time. The chain couples TRBV29-1 to TRBJ1-2; TRBD1 is a possible D gene (5 bases). The germline V gene encodes CDR1 SQVTM and CDR2 ANQGSEA. Trimming took off 7 bases at V and 8 bases at J, with 20 bases between the two ends. The CDR3 runs to 13 residues. The CDR3: CSGAPGLGYGYTF. In DNA form, the CDR3 reads TGCAGCGGGGCCCCAGGGTTGGGCTACGGCTACACCTTC.

This chain uses TRBV28 with TRBJ1-1, with 8 bases fitting TRBD1. Germline assignment: CDR1 MDHEN and CDR2 SYDVKM. Losses at the gene ends were 6 bases for V and 8 bases for J; bases not matched to a gene: 5. The CDR3 is made up of 12 amino acids. This chain's CDR3 is CASRTGGAEAFF. The CDR3 DNA sequence: TGTGCCAGCAGAACAGGGGGGGCGGAAGCTTTCTTT. Full variable domain (remainder filled in from reference TRBV28 and TRBJ1-1): DVKVTQSSRYLVKRTGEKVFLECVQDMDHENMFWYRQDPGLGLRLIYFSYDVKMKEKGDIPEGYSVSREKKERFSLILESASTNQTSMYLCASRTGGAEAFFGQGTRLTVV.

This chain joins TRBV7-8 and TRBJ1-1, with TRBD1 matching over 8 bases. This CDR3 region has 16 residues. In germline, CDR1 is SGHVS, CDR2 FQNEAQ. Unmatched junction bases numbered 12, after V lost 5 bases and J lost 4 bases. The CDR3 DNA sequence: TGTGCCAGCAGCCCGCAGACAGGGGAAACGGGCACTGAAGCTTTCTTT. Translating it yields CASSPQTGETGTEAFF.

Turning to this clone: The junction departs from the called germline gene at one end, perhaps through a read error. The chain joins TRBV7-2 to TRBJ1-1; 8 bases are a match to TRBD1. The CDR3 contains 14 residues. CDR1 is SGHTA and CDR2 is FQGNSA in the germline V gene. The CDR3 loop is CASTLQGENTEAFF. The CDR3 DNA follows: TGTGCCAGCACCTTACAGGGGGAGAACACTGAAGCTTTCTTT.

The J gene is TRBJ1-6, the V gene TRBV19; D perhaps matches TRBD1 (6 bases). This CDR3 comprises 18 residues. Germline CDR1 reads LNHDA; CDR2 reads SQIVND (reference sequence). Trimming shortened V by 6 bases and J by 0 bases, and 18 bases separated the two germline ends. CDR3 bases: TGTGCCAGTAGCCCACAGGGCTACCTAAGCTCCTATAATTCACCCCTCCACTTT. Protein product: CASSPQGYLSSYNSPLHF.

This clone showed up just a few times. This sequence joins TRBV6-6 and TRBJ2-2, with 11 bases that match TRBD2. Germline CDR1 and CDR2: MNHNY and SVGAGI (reference sequence). V trimming: 2 bases; J trimming: 7 bases; junction bases outside the gene matches: 6. The CDR3 has 16 amino acids. The CDR3: CASSYRLAGGHGELFF. CDR3 DNA: TGTGCCAGCAGTTACAGGCTAGCGGGGGGCCACGGGGAGCTGTTTTTT.

The chain is built from TRBV4-2 and TRBJ1-6, with D unclear. The V gene's germline CDR1 is LGHNA and CDR2 YNFKEQ. Trimming stripped 1 base from V and 13 bases from J, with 14 bases between. The CDR3 is made up of 14 amino acids. The CDR3 spells CASSQGGRVTPLHF. In DNA form, the CDR3 reads TGTGCCAGCAGCCAAGGAGGGAGGGTCACGCCCCTCCACTTT.

This chain joins TRBV5-4 and TRBJ2-7; a weak D match, TRBD1 (6 bases). In germline, CDR1 is SGHNT, CDR2 YYREEE (reference sequence). Trimming took off 2 bases at V and 2 bases at J, with 11 bases between the two ends. The CDR3 runs 14 residues. Here the CDR3 reads CASSFMDSTYEQYF. The CDR3 nucleotides are TGTGCCAGCAGCTTCATGGACAGTACCTACGAGCAGTACTTC.

In this sample, this clone turned up a few times. This chain uses TRBV5-6 with TRBJ1-2, with D perhaps matching TRBD1 (5 bases). The CDR3 loop spans 14 amino acids. From germline, CDR1 is SGHDT and CDR2 YYEEEE. V lost 3 bases, J lost 7 bases, and 16 bases lay in between. CDR3 sequence reads: CASSSGPFPGGYTF. DNA for the CDR3: TGTGCCAGCAGCTCGGGACCCTTCCCCGGTGGCTACACCTTC. Full variable domain (remainder filled in from reference TRBV5-6 and TRBJ1-2): DAGVTQSPTHLIKTRGQQVTLRCSPKSGHDTVSWYQQALGQGPQFIFQYYEEEERQRGNFPDRFSGHQFPNYSSELNVNALLLGDSALYLCASSSGPFPGGYTFGSGTRLTVV.

The chain couples TRBV7-2 to TRBJ2-4; 11 bases line up with TRBD2. V shed 3 bases and J 2 bases; nucleotides not matched to a gene: 12. The germline V gene encodes CDR1 SGHTA and CDR2 FQGNSA. This CDR3 has 19 residues. As DNA, the CDR3 is TGTGCCAGCAGCTTGGGTCCCGGGACTAGCGGAGGGACCAAAAACATTCAGTACTTC. Protein product: CASSLGPGTSGGTKNIQYF.

The J gene is TRBJ2-7, the V gene TRBV27, with D perhaps assigned TRBD1 or TRBD2 (5 bases each). Germline V gene lookup returns CDR1 MNHEY and CDR2 SMNVEV (reference sequence). This CDR3 contains 13 residues. Trimming removed 1 base at V and 5 bases at J, with 9 bases between. The DNA for the CDR3 is TGTGCCAGCAGTTTATTTAGGGACGACGAGCAGTACTTC. Protein: CASSLFRDDEQYF.

This CDR3 is CASSETGRTNTEAFF. The CDR3 region has the DNA TGCGCCAGCAGCGAGACGGGACGGACGAACACTGAAGCTTTCTTT. The chain is built from TRBV5-1 and TRBJ1-1, with a tentative D call TRBD1 (5 bases). Germline lookup yields CDR1 SGHRS and CDR2 YFSETQ. V was shortened by 4 bases and J by 1 base, with 14 bases between the two germline ends. This CDR3 spans 15 amino acids.

The chain recombines TRBV19 with TRBJ2-7; D ambiguous. Trimming took 3 bases from V and 1 from J, leaving 10 bases between them. This CDR3 region has 14 residues. Per the germline V gene, CDR1 is LNHDA and CDR2 is SQIVND (reference sequence). The CDR3 here is CASSISLQSYEQYF. The CDR3 nucleotides read TGTGCCAGTAGTATCTCACTCCAGTCCTACGAGCAGTACTTC.

The V call is TRBV7-3, the J call TRBJ2-1, with 8 bases lining up with TRBD2. From germline, CDR1 is SGHTA and CDR2 FQGTGA. With V trimmed by 2 bases and J by 2 bases, 8 bases remained unmatched. There are 17 residues in the CDR3. The CDR3 coding sequence is TGTGCCAGCAGCTTAGGGTCGGGGGGGCCCCCCTACAATGAGCAGTTCTTC. It codes for CASSLGSGGPPYNEQFF.

The genes are TRBV4-3 and TRBJ1-6; 8 nucleotides align to TRBD1. V lost 3 bases and J lost 7; bases outside the gene matches: 5. Germline loops: CDR1 LGHNA, CDR2 YSLEER. The length of the CDR3 is 15 residues. DNA of the CDR3: TGCGCCAGCAGCCATGACAGGGGCCCCAATTCACCCCTCCACTTT. This sequence encodes CASSHDRGPNSPLHF.

J is TRBJ1-5 and V is TRBV7-2, with 8 bases fitting TRBD1. The germline CDR1 and CDR2 sequences are SGHTA and FQGNSA. V lost 5 bases and J lost 2; bases outside the gene matches: 5. CDR3 size: 15 residues. The CDR3 nucleotides read TGTGCCAGCAGCCAGACAGGGGTCGGCAATCAGCCCCAGCATTTT. This sequence encodes CASSQTGVGNQPQHF. Using reference TRBV7-2 and TRBJ1-5 for the parts outside the CDR3, the full variable domain is GAGVSQSPSNKVTEKGKDVELRCDPISGHTALYWYRQSLGQGLEFLIYFQGNSAPDKSGLPSDRFSAERTGGSVSTLTIQRTQQEDSAVYLCASSQTGVGNQPQHFGDGTRLSIL.